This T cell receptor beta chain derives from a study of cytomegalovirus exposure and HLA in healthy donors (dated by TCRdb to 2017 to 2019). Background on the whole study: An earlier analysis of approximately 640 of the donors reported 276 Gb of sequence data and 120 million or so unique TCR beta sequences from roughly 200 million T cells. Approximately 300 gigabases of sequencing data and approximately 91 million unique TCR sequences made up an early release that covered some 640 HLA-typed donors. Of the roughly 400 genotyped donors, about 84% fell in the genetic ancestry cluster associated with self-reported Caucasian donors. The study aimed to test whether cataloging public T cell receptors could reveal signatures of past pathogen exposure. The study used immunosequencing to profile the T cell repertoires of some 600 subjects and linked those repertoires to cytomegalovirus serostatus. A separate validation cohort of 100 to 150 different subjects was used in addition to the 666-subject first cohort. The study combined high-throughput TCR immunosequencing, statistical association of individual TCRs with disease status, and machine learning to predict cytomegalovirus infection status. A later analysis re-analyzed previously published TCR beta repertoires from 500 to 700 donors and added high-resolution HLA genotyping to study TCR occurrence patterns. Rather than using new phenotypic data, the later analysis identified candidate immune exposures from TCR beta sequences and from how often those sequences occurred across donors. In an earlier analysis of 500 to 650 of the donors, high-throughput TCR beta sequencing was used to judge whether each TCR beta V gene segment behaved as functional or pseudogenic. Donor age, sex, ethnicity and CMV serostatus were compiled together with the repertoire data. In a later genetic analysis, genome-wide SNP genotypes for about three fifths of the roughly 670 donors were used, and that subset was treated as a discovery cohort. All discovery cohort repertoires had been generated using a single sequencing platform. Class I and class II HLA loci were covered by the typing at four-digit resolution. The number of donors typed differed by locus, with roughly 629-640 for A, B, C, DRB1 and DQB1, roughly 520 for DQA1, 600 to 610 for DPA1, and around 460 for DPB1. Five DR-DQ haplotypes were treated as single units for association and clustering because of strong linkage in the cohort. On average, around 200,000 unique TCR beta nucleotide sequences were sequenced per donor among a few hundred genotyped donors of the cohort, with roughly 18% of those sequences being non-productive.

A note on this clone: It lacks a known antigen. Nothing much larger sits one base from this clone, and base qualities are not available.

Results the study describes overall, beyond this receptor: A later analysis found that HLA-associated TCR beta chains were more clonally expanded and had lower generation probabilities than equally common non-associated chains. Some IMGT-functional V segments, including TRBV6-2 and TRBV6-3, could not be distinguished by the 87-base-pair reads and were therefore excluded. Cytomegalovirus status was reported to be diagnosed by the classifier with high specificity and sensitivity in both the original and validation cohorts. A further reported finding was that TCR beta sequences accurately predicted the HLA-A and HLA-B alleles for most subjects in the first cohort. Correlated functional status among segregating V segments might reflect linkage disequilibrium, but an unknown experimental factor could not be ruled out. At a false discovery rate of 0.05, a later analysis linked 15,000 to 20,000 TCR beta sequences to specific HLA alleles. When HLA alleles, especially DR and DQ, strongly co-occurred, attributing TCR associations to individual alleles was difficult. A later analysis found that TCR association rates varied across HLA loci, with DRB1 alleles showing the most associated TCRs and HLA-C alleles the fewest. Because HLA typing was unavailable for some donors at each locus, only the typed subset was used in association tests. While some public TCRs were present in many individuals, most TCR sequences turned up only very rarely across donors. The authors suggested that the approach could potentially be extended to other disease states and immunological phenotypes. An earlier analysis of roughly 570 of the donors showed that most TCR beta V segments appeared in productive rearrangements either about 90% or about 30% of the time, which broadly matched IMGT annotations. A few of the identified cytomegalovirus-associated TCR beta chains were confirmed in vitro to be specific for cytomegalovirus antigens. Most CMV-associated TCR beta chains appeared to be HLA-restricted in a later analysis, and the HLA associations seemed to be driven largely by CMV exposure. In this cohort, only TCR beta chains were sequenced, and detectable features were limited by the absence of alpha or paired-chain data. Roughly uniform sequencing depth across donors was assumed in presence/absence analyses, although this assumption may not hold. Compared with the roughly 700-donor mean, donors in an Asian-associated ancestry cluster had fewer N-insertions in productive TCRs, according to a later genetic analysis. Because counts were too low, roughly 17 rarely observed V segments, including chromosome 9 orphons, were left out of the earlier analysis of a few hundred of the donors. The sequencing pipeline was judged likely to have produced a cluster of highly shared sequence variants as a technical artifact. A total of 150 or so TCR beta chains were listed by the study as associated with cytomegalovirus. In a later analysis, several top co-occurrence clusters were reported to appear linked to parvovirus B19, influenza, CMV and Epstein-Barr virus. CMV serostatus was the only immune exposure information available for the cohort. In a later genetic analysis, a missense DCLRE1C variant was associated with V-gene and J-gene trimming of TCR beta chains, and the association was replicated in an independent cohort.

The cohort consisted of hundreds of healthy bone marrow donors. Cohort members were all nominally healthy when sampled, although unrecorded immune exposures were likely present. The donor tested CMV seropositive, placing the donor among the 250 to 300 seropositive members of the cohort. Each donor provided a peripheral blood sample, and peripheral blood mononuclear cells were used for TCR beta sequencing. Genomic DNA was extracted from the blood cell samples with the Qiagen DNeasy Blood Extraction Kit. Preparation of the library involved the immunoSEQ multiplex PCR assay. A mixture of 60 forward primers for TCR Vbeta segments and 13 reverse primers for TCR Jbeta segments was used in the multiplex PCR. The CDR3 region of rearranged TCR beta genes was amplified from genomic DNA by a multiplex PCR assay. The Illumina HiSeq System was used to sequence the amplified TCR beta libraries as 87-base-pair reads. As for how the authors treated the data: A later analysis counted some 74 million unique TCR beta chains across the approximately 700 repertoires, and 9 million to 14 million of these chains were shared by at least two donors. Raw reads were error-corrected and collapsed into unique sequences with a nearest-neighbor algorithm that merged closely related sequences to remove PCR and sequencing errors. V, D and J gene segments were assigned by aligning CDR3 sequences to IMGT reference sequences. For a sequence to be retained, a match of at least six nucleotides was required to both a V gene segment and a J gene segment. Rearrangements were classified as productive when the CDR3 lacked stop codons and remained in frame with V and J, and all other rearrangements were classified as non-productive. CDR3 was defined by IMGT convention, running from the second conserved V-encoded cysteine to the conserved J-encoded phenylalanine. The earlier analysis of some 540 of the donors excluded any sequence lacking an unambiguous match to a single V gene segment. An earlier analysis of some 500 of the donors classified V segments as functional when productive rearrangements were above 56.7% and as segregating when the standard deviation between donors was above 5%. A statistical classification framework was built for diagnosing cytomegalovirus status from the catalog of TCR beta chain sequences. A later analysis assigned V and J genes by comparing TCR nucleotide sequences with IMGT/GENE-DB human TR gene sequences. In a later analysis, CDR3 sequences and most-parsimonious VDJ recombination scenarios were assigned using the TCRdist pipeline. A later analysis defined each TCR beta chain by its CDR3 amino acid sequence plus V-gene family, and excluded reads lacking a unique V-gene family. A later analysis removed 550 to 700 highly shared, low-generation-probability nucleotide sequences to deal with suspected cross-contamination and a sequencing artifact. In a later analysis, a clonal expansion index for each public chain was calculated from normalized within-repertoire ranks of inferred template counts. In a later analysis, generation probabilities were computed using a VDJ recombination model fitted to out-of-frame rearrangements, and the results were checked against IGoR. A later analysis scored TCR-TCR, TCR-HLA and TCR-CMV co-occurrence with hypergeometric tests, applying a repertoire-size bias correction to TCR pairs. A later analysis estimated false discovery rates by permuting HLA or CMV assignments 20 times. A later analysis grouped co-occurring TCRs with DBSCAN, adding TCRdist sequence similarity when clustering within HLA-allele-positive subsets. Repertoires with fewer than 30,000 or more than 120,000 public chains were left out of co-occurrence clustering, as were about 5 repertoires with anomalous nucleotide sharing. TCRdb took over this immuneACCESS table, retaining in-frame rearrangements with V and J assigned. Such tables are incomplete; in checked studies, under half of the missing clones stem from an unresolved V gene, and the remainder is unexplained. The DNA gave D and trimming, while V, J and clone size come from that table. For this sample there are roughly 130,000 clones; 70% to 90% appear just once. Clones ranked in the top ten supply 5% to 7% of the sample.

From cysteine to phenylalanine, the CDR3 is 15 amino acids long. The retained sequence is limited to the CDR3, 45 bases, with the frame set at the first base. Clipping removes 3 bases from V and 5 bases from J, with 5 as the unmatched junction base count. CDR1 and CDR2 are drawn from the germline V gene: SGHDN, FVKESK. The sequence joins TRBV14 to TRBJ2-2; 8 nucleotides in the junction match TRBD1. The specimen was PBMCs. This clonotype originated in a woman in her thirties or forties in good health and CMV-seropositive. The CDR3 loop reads CASSQQGASTGELFF. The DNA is TGTGCCAGCAGCCAGCAGGGGGCGTCGACCGGGGAGCTGTTTTTT.